The rows below give T cell receptor beta chains drawn from one sample of a study of control samples from healthy donors and cancer patients. TCRdb's table, derived via immunoSEQ multiplex PCR, lists solely in-frame clones and lacks some. The profile shows approximately 80,000 clones, about nine tenths of them singletons. Sequencing was carried out using blood. These receptors all stem from a man aged 25 to 45 in good health. Each CDR3 is given with its conserved first and last residue. Each record gives: CDR3 protein, CDR3 DNA, D gene, V gene, J gene, clone size. D genes are given only for firm matches. Clone size, where shown, is once, few, many, or a class for clones that have expanded.

cdr3_aa: CASSARTGNTIYF
cdr3_nt: TGTGCCAGCAGCGCCCGGACTGGAAACACCATATATTTT
d_call: -
v_call: TRBV3-1/TRBV3-2
j_call: TRBJ1-3
clone_size: -

cdr3_aa: CASSRQPSYEQYF
cdr3_nt: TGTGCCAGCAGCCGACAGCCTTCCTACGAGCAGTACTTC
d_call: -
v_call: TRBV2
j_call: TRBJ2-7
clone_size: -

cdr3_aa: CASSLGASTGGTDTQYF
cdr3_nt: TGCGCCAGCAGCTTGGGGGCGTCTACGGGGGGCACAGATACGCAGTATTTT
d_call: -
v_call: TRBV5-1
j_call: TRBJ2-3
clone_size: -

cdr3_aa: CASSLLSRDYNEQFF
cdr3_nt: TGTGCCAGCTCACTGCTTAGCAGAGACTACAATGAGCAGTTCTTC
d_call: -
v_call: TRBV14
j_call: TRBJ2-1
clone_size: -

cdr3_aa: CASIQGGVNTIYF
cdr3_nt: TGTGCCAGCATCCAGGGGGGAGTTAACACCATATATTTT
d_call: TRBD1
v_call: TRBV11-3
j_call: TRBJ1-3
clone_size: -

cdr3_aa: CASSQDPGPKLLFF
cdr3_nt: TGCGCCAGCAGCCAAGATCCGGGCCCGAAGTTGCTGTTTTTT
d_call: -
v_call: TRBV4-1
j_call: TRBJ1-4
clone_size: -

cdr3_aa: CASSIQRGIYEQYF
cdr3_nt: TGTGCCAGTAGTATTCAGCGGGGGATCTACGAGCAGTACTTC
d_call: TRBD2
v_call: TRBV19
j_call: TRBJ2-7
clone_size: once

cdr3_aa: CASSFLDRENQPQHF
cdr3_nt: TGTGCCAGTAGTTTCTTGGACAGGGAAAATCAGCCCCAGCATTTT
d_call: TRBD1
v_call: TRBV19
j_call: TRBJ1-5
clone_size: -

cdr3_aa: CASAGARGEKLFF
cdr3_nt: TGTGCCAGTGCGGGGGCGCGGGGGGAGAAACTGTTTTTT
d_call: -
v_call: TRBV19
j_call: TRBJ1-4
clone_size: -

cdr3_aa: CASSSVRSSKGTQYF
cdr3_nt: TGTGCCAGCAGCTCCGTGAGAAGTAGTAAGGGGACCCAGTACTTC
d_call: -
v_call: TRBV13
j_call: TRBJ2-5
clone_size: -

cdr3_aa: CASSDGPGETQYF
cdr3_nt: TGTGCCAGCAGTGACGGGCCAGGAGAGACCCAGTACTTC
d_call: -
v_call: TRBV6-1
j_call: TRBJ2-5
clone_size: -

cdr3_aa: CASSVSGNQPQHF
cdr3_nt: TGTGCCAGCAGTGTCAGTGGAAACCAGCCCCAGCATTTT
d_call: -
v_call: TRBV2
j_call: TRBJ1-5
clone_size: -

cdr3_aa: CASSLGGSAYEQYF
cdr3_nt: TGTGCCAGCAGTCTGGGGGGGAGTGCCTACGAGCAGTACTTC
d_call: TRBD2
v_call: TRBV6-6
j_call: TRBJ2-7
clone_size: -

cdr3_aa: CASSPGAHRGPANTGELFF
cdr3_nt: TGCGCCAGCAGCCCGGGGGCACACAGGGGGCCCGCGAACACCGGGGAGCTGTTTTTT
d_call: TRBD1
v_call: TRBV5-1
j_call: TRBJ2-2
clone_size: -

cdr3_aa: CASSYSRNTEAFF
cdr3_nt: TGTGCCAGCAGTTACTCGCGAAACACTGAAGCTTTCTTT
d_call: -
v_call: TRBV6-5
j_call: TRBJ1-1
clone_size: -

cdr3_aa: CASSMSRGLPNTGELFF
cdr3_nt: TGTGCCAGTAGTATGAGTCGCGGGTTACCGAACACCGGGGAGCTGTTTTTT
d_call: -
v_call: TRBV19
j_call: TRBJ2-2
clone_size: -

cdr3_aa: CSASPRSTADTQYF
cdr3_nt: TGCAGTGCTAGTCCTAGATCGACGGCAGATACGCAGTATTTT
d_call: -
v_call: TRBV20-1
j_call: TRBJ2-3
clone_size: -

cdr3_aa: CASSLAGQEYEKLFF
cdr3_nt: TGTGCCAGCAGTCTTGCAGGACAAGAATATGAAAAACTGTTTTTT
d_call: -
v_call: TRBV6-5
j_call: TRBJ1-4
clone_size: -

cdr3_aa: CASSSQGQETQYF
cdr3_nt: TGTGCCAGCAGCTCTCAGGGGCAAGAGACCCAGTACTTC
d_call: -
v_call: TRBV5-4
j_call: TRBJ2-5
clone_size: -

cdr3_aa: CAISENDRNTEAFF
cdr3_nt: TGTGCCATCAGTGAGAACGACAGGAACACTGAAGCTTTCTTT
d_call: -
v_call: TRBV10-3
j_call: TRBJ1-1
clone_size: once

cdr3_aa: CASSSDGYEQYF
cdr3_nt: TGTGCCAGCAGCTCTGACGGTTACGAGCAGTACTTC
d_call: -
v_call: TRBV11-2
j_call: TRBJ2-7
clone_size: once

cdr3_aa: CASSGKLAGGSYEQYF
cdr3_nt: TGTGCCAGCAGCGGCAAACTAGCGGGGGGGTCCTACGAGCAGTACTTC
d_call: TRBD2
v_call: TRBV5-4
j_call: TRBJ2-7
clone_size: -

cdr3_aa: CASSQDPYSYEQYF
cdr3_nt: TGTGCCAGCAGCCAAGATCCTTACTCCTACGAGCAGTACTTC
d_call: -
v_call: TRBV3-1/TRBV3-2
j_call: TRBJ2-7
clone_size: -

cdr3_aa: CASSLQGTNTGELFF
cdr3_nt: TGCGCCAGCAGCTTACAGGGAACGAACACCGGGGAGCTGTTTTTT
d_call: -
v_call: TRBV5-1
j_call: TRBJ2-2
clone_size: -

cdr3_aa: CASSVDWTGTYNEQFF
cdr3_nt: TGTGCCAGCAGCGTAGACTGGACAGGAACCTACAATGAGCAGTTCTTC
d_call: TRBD1
v_call: TRBV9
j_call: TRBJ2-1
clone_size: -

cdr3_aa: CASTIQGTNEQYF
cdr3_nt: TGTGCCAGCACCATACAGGGAACGAACGAGCAGTACTTC
d_call: -
v_call: TRBV12-3/TRBV12-4
j_call: TRBJ2-7
clone_size: -

cdr3_aa: CASSTGTGLKETQYF
cdr3_nt: TGTGCCAGCAGTACCGGGACAGGGCTGAAAGAGACCCAGTACTTC
d_call: TRBD1
v_call: TRBV7-3
j_call: TRBJ2-5
clone_size: -

cdr3_aa: CASSGTELGGYTF
cdr3_nt: TGTGCCAGTAGTGGGACGGAGCTCGGCGGCTACACCTTC
d_call: -
v_call: TRBV19
j_call: TRBJ1-2
clone_size: -

cdr3_aa: CASSLSQGREQYF
cdr3_nt: TGTGCCAGCAGCTTAAGTCAGGGGAGGGAGCAGTACTTC
d_call: -
v_call: TRBV7-3
j_call: TRBJ2-7
clone_size: -

cdr3_aa: CASRPPGTGGGNEKLFF
cdr3_nt: TGTGCCAGCAGACCTCCGGGAACAGGGGGGGGTAATGAAAAACTGTTTTTT
d_call: TRBD1
v_call: TRBV28
j_call: TRBJ1-4
clone_size: -

cdr3_aa: CASSLGTGNYNEQFF
cdr3_nt: TGTGCCAGCTCACTTGGGACAGGGAATTACAATGAGCAGTTCTTC
d_call: TRBD1
v_call: TRBV18
j_call: TRBJ2-1
clone_size: -

cdr3_aa: CASRIQTGAGSPLHF
cdr3_nt: TGTGCCAGCAGAATCCAGACAGGGGCGGGTTCACCCCTCCACTTT
d_call: TRBD1
v_call: TRBV2
j_call: TRBJ1-6
clone_size: -

cdr3_aa: CASSQAGLAGVARTDNEQFF
cdr3_nt: TGTGCCAGCAGCCAAGCCGGACTAGCGGGAGTCGCGAGAACCGACAATGAGCAGTTCTTC
d_call: TRBD2
v_call: TRBV3-1/TRBV3-2
j_call: TRBJ2-1
clone_size: -

cdr3_aa: CASSSFLGGWGLNTEAFF
cdr3_nt: TGTGCCAGCAGTTCCTTTTTAGGGGGTTGGGGATTGAACACTGAAGCTTTCTTT
d_call: -
v_call: TRBV7-9
j_call: TRBJ1-1
clone_size: -

cdr3_aa: CASSLPGKGTEAFF
cdr3_nt: TGTGCCAGCAGTTTACCAGGGAAAGGGACTGAAGCTTTCTTT
d_call: -
v_call: TRBV28
j_call: TRBJ1-1
clone_size: -

cdr3_aa: CASSVEWDEQFF
cdr3_nt: TGTGCCAGCAGCGTAGAATGGGATGAGCAGTTCTTC
d_call: -
v_call: TRBV9
j_call: TRBJ2-1
clone_size: -

cdr3_aa: CASSSLGGGPDEQFF
cdr3_nt: TGTGCTAGCAGCTCCCTCGGGGGGGGACCGGATGAGCAGTTCTTC
d_call: TRBD2
v_call: TRBV7-7
j_call: TRBJ2-1
clone_size: -

cdr3_aa: CASSLGSTNQETQYF
cdr3_nt: TGTGCCAGCAGCTTAGGGTCTACAAACCAAGAGACCCAGTACTTC
d_call: -
v_call: TRBV7-2
j_call: TRBJ2-5
clone_size: -

cdr3_aa: CASSLEDNEQYF
cdr3_nt: TGTGCCAGCAGCTTAGAAGACAACGAGCAGTACTTC
d_call: -
v_call: TRBV7-9
j_call: TRBJ2-7
clone_size: -

cdr3_aa: CASSRDNLGTEAFF
cdr3_nt: TGTGCCAGCAGCCGAGACAACTTAGGCACTGAAGCTTTCTTT
d_call: -
v_call: TRBV7-9
j_call: TRBJ1-1
clone_size: -

cdr3_aa: CASSYPRGHGYTF
cdr3_nt: TGTGCCAGCAGTTACCCCAGGGGTCATGGCTACACCTTC
d_call: -
v_call: TRBV6-5
j_call: TRBJ1-2
clone_size: -

cdr3_aa: CASSQEGLGSYEQYF
cdr3_nt: TGTGCCAGCAGCCAAGAAGGGCTGGGCTCCTACGAGCAGTACTTC
d_call: -
v_call: TRBV14
j_call: TRBJ2-7
clone_size: -

cdr3_aa: CASSLSGASSTDTQYF
cdr3_nt: TGTGCCAGCAGCTTATCCGGGGCCTCTAGCACAGATACGCAGTATTTT
d_call: -
v_call: TRBV7-3
j_call: TRBJ2-3
clone_size: -

cdr3_aa: CASSESGPGREVQDTQYF
cdr3_nt: TGCGCCAGCAGTGAGTCGGGCCCCGGCAGGGAGGTGCAAGATACGCAGTATTTT
d_call: -
v_call: TRBV10-1
j_call: TRBJ2-3
clone_size: -

cdr3_aa: CASSHTGRAHTIYF
cdr3_nt: TGTGCCAGCAGCCATACGGGTAGGGCCCACACCATATATTTT
d_call: -
v_call: TRBV3-1/TRBV3-2
j_call: TRBJ1-3
clone_size: once

cdr3_aa: CASSMYFTTNTGELFF
cdr3_nt: TGTGCCAGTAGTATGTACTTTACTACCAACACCGGGGAGCTGTTTTTT
d_call: -
v_call: TRBV19
j_call: TRBJ2-2
clone_size: -

cdr3_aa: CASRDRGRGDTQYF
cdr3_nt: TGTGCCAGTAGGGACAGGGGGCGAGGAGATACGCAGTATTTT
d_call: TRBD1
v_call: TRBV19
j_call: TRBJ2-3
clone_size: once

cdr3_aa: CASSQGRTSGRRTDTQYF
cdr3_nt: TGTGCCAGCAGCCAAGGTCGGACTAGCGGGAGGCGCACAGATACGCAGTATTTT
d_call: TRBD2
v_call: TRBV3-1/TRBV3-2
j_call: TRBJ2-3
clone_size: -

cdr3_aa: CSVEAGTGRGEAFF
cdr3_nt: TGCAGCGTTGAAGCCGGGACAGGGCGAGGTGAAGCTTTCTTT
d_call: TRBD1
v_call: TRBV29-1
j_call: TRBJ1-1
clone_size: -

cdr3_aa: CASSQTVRERFWEQFF
cdr3_nt: TGCGCCAGCAGCCAGACGGTGAGGGAACGCTTTTGGGAGCAGTTCTTC
d_call: -
v_call: TRBV4-1
j_call: TRBJ2-1
clone_size: -

cdr3_aa: CAWSAMGYNEQFF
cdr3_nt: TGTGCCTGGAGTGCGATGGGATACAATGAGCAGTTCTTC
d_call: -
v_call: TRBV30
j_call: TRBJ2-1
clone_size: -

cdr3_aa: CASSLGTSGDYEQYF
cdr3_nt: TGCGCCAGCAGCCTAGGGACTAGCGGGGACTACGAGCAGTACTTC
d_call: TRBD2
v_call: TRBV4-3
j_call: TRBJ2-7
clone_size: -

cdr3_aa: CASTNDRWSTEAFF
cdr3_nt: TGTGCCAGTACTAACGACAGGTGGAGCACTGAAGCTTTCTTT
d_call: -
v_call: TRBV2
j_call: TRBJ1-1
clone_size: -

cdr3_aa: CASRPSRSTDTQYF
cdr3_nt: TGCGCCAGCCGGCCTTCTCGCAGCACAGATACGCAGTATTTT
d_call: -
v_call: TRBV5-1
j_call: TRBJ2-3
clone_size: once

cdr3_aa: CASSIISGGANEKLFF
cdr3_nt: TGTGCCAGTAGTATCATATCCGGAGGGGCTAATGAAAAACTGTTTTTT
d_call: -
v_call: TRBV19
j_call: TRBJ1-4
clone_size: -

cdr3_aa: CASSEGTSLAAFF
cdr3_nt: TGCGCCAGCAGTGAGGGGACCTCCTTGGCGGCTTTCTTT
d_call: -
v_call: TRBV10-1
j_call: TRBJ1-1
clone_size: -

cdr3_aa: CASTSGGAKNIQYF
cdr3_nt: TGTGCCAGCACCTCCGGGGGAGCCAAAAACATTCAGTACTTC
d_call: -
v_call: TRBV28
j_call: TRBJ2-4
clone_size: -